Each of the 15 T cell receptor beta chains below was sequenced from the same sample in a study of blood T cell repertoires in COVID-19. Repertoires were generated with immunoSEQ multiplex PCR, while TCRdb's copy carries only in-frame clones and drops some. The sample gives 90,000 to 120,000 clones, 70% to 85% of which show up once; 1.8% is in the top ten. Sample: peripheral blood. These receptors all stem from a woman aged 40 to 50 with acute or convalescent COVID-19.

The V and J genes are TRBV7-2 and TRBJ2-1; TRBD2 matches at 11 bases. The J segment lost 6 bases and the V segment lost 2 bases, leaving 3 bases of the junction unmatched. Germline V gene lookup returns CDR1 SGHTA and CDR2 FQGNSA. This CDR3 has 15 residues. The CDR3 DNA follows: TGTGCCAGCAGCTTATATAGCGGGGGGGTCAATGAGCAGTTCTTC. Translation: CASSLYSGGVNEQFF.

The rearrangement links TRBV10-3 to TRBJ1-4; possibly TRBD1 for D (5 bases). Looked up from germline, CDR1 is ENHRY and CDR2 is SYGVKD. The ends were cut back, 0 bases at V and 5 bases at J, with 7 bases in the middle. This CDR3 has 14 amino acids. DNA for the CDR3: TGTGCCATCAGTGAGTCGCAGGGCAATGAAAAACTGTTTTTT. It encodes CAISESQGNEKLFF.

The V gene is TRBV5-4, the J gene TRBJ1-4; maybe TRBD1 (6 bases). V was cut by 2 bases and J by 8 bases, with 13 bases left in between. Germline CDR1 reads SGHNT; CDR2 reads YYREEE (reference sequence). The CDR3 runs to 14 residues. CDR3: CASSFGGGQEKLFF. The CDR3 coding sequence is TGTGCCAGCAGCTTCGGGGGGGGCCAAGAAAAACTGTTTTTT.

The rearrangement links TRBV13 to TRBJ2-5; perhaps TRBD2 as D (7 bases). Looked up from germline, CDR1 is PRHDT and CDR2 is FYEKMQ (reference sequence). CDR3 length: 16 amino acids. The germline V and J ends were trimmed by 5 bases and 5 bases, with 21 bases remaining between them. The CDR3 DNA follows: TGTGCCAGCAGCCCTGGGGGGGGCGGCAATGCGGAGACCCAGTACTTC. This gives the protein CASSPGGGGNAETQYF.

The CDR3 DNA reads TGTGCCAGCAGTGAAGGTCCCGCGGGGGTCACCGGGGAGCTGTTTTTT. Its translation is CASSEGPAGVTGELFF. The chain has TRBV6-1 and TRBJ2-2; 7 bases are a match to TRBD2. The CDR3 runs 16 residues. CDR1 MNHNS and CDR2 SASEGT come from the germline V gene. After removal of 1 base from V and 4 bases from J, the junction contained 6 bases not matched to a gene.

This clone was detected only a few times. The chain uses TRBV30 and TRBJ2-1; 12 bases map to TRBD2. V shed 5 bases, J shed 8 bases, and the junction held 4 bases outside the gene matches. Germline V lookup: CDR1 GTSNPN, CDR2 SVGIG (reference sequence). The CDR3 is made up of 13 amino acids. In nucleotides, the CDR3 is TGTGCCTGGCGGACTAGCGGGGTTGATGAGCAGTTCTTC. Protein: CAWRTSGVDEQFF.

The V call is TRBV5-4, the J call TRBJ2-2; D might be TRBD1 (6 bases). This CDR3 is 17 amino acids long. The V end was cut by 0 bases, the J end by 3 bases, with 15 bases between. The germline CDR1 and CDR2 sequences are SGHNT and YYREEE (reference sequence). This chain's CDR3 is CASSLGSMGAYTGELFF. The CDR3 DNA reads TGTGCCAGCAGCTTGGGGTCGATGGGGGCGTACACCGGGGAGCTGTTTTTT.

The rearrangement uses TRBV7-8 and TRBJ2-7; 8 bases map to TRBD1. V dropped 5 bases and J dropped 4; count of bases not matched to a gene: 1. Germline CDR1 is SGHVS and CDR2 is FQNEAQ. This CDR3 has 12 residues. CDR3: CASSRTGYEQYF. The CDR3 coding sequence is TGTGCCAGCAGCCGGACAGGGTACGAGCAGTACTTC.

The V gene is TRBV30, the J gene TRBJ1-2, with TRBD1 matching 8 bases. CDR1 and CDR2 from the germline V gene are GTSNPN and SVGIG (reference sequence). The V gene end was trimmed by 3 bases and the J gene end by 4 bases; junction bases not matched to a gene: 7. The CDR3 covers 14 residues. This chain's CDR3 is CAWSDRGGSYGYTF. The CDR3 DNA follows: TGTGCCTGGAGCGACAGGGGTGGCAGCTATGGCTACACCTTC.

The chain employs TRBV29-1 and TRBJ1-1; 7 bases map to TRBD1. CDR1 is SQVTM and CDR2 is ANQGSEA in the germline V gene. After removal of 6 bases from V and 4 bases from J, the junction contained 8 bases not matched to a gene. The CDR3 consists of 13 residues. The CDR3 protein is CSVVTGVSTEAFF. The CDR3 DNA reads TGCAGCGTCGTTACAGGGGTGAGCACTGAAGCTTTCTTT.

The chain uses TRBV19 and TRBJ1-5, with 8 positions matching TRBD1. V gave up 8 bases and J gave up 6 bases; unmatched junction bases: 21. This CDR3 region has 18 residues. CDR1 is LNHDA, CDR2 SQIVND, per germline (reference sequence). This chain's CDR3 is CASRRDRWTDASLQPQHF. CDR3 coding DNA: TGTGCCAGTCGTAGGGACAGGTGGACGGACGCTTCCCTTCAGCCCCAGCATTTT.

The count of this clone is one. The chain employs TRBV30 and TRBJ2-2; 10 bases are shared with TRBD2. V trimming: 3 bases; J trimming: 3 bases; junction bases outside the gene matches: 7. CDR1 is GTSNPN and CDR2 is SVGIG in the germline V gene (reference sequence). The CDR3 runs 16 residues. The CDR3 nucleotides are TGTGCCTGGAGAAAAATAGCGGGGGGACACACCGGGGAGCTGTTTTTT. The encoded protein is CAWRKIAGGHTGELFF.

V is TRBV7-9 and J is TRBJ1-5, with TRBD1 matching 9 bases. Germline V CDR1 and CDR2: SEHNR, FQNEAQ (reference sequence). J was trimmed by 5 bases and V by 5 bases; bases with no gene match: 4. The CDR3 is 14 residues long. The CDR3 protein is CASSRQGEDQPQHF. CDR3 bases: TGTGCCAGCAGCAGACAGGGGGAAGATCAGCCCCAGCATTTT.

CDR3 amino acids: CATQGISGGSNTGELFF. CDR3 sequence (DNA): TGTGCCACCCAGGGAATTAGCGGGGGGTCGAACACCGGGGAGCTGTTTTTT. The chain is built from TRBV24-1 and TRBJ2-2; 10 bases fit TRBD2. Germline assignment: CDR1 KGHDR and CDR2 SFDVKD. V gave up 9 bases and J gave up 0 bases; unmatched junction bases: 9. The CDR3 has 17 residues.

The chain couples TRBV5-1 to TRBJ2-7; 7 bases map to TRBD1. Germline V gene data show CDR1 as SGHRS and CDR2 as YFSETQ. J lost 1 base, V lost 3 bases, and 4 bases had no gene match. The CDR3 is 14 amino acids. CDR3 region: CASSSPGGSYEQYF. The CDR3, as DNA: TGCGCCAGCAGCTCTCCAGGGGGATCCTACGAGCAGTACTTC.